The T cell receptor (beta chain) under discussion was sequenced for a study of shared clonotypes between healthy human individuals. Overall study: The plates for each donor numbered three CD4 naive, three CD4 memory, two CD8 naive and one CD8 memory.

The count of this clone is one. Trimming pared 4 bases from V and 0 bases from J, leaving 13 bases between. This CDR3 has 17 amino acids. Germline values: CDR1 MGHRA, CDR2 YSYEKL. In the sorted-subset replicate PCRs, about 190 ng DNA, 25,000 to 30,000 T cell genomes, was used. Sequencing was performed with immunoSEQ multiplex PCR; in TCRdb, only in-frame clones are kept and a portion is missing. The top ten hold almost 0.9% of the sample, which has 850,000 to 1,100,000 clones, approximately 80% seen once. Donors had no recently reported acute infections or vaccinations and were HIV-negative. This TCR derives from a man aged 18 to 30 in good health. Some clones in this sample may be carry-over from other donors' samples. The chain has TRBV4-1 and TRBJ2-6, with D maybe TRBD1 (5 bases). The sequenced material came from memory CD4+ T cells from PBMCs. Subset given: CD45RA-negative fraction. CDR3 DNA: TGCGCCAGCAGCCTCGAGACAGCTAGCTCTGGGGCCAACGTCCTGACTTTC. Its translation: CASSLETASSGANVLTF.